Listed below are T cell receptor beta chains from one sample, sequenced in a study of liver allograft versus peripheral blood T cells. TCRdb used MiXCR to reprocess the reads, holding one entry per CDR3 protein. The sample includes around 9,000 distinct CDR3 sequences, around 20% seen only once; the top ten take 5% to 6.5%. Every receptor here comes from a human patient who had a liver transplant. T cells may partly derive from the graft donor. Each CDR3 is given with its conserved first and last residue. The order of the fields is J gene, clone size, V gene, D gene, CDR3 DNA, CDR3 protein. D genes are given only for firm matches. The size of a clone is reported for some rows only, either as once, few or many, or as a class for expanded clones.

J gene: TRBJ1-2
clone size: many
V gene: TRBV28
D gene: .
CDR3 DNA: TGTGCCAGCAGTTTGACCGCTAACCCCAGCGGCTACACCTTC
CDR3 protein: CASSLTANPSGYTF

J gene: TRBJ1-1
clone size: .
V gene: TRBV5-5
D gene: .
CDR3 DNA: TGTGCCAGCAGCTTGCTTGGCAGCTATAACACTGAAGCTTTCTTT
CDR3 protein: CASSLLGSYNTEAFF

J gene: TRBJ2-3
clone size: few
V gene: TRBV20-1
D gene: TRBD2
CDR3 DNA: TGCAGTGCTTCAGGGACTAGCGGGAGAACAGATACGCAGTATTTT
CDR3 protein: CSASGTSGRTDTQYF

J gene: TRBJ2-7
clone size: many
V gene: TRBV28
D gene: .
CDR3 DNA: TGTGCCAGCAGTTCCCCACCACGACAAACCTACGAGCAGTACTTC
CDR3 protein: CASSSPPRQTYEQYF

J gene: TRBJ1-5
clone size: few
V gene: TRBV15
D gene: .
CDR3 DNA: TGTGCCACCAGCAGGGGGGATCCGAATCAGCCCCAGCATTTT
CDR3 protein: CATSRGDPNQPQHF

J gene: TRBJ2-5
clone size: many
V gene: TRBV5-5
D gene: .
CDR3 DNA: TGTGCCAGCAGCATGGAGGGTGGGCCTGGGTGGACCCAGTACTTC
CDR3 protein: CASSMEGGPGWTQYF

J gene: TRBJ1-4
clone size: few
V gene: TRBV10-3
D gene: .
CDR3 DNA: TGTGCCATCAGTGAAGGAACAGAGTCTAATGAAAAACTGTTTTTT
CDR3 protein: CAISEGTESNEKLFF

J gene: TRBJ1-5
clone size: many
V gene: TRBV7-2
D gene: TRBD1
CDR3 DNA: TGTGCCAGCAGCTCCTTGGGACAGGGGAATCAGCCCCAGCATTTT
CDR3 protein: CASSSLGQGNQPQHF

J gene: TRBJ1-2
clone size: medium-sized
V gene: TRBV6-5
D gene: TRBD1
CDR3 DNA: TGTGCCAGCAGTGCAGACCGCGGGACAGGGGCCCCCTATGGCTACACCTTC
CDR3 protein: CASSADRGTGAPYGYTF

J gene: TRBJ1-2
clone size: .
V gene: TRBV12-3/TRBV12-4
D gene: .
CDR3 DNA: TGTGCCAGCAGTGGTAGTGACTATGGCTACACCTTC
CDR3 protein: CASSGSDYGYTF

J gene: TRBJ1-1
clone size: medium-sized
V gene: TRBV6-6
D gene: .
CDR3 DNA: TGTGCCAGCACCAGGAGGGATAGAGACACTGAAGCTTTCTTT
CDR3 protein: CASTRRDRDTEAFF

J gene: TRBJ2-2
clone size: medium-sized
V gene: TRBV6-6
D gene: .
CDR3 DNA: TGTGCCAGCAGTTACAGCCAGGACACCGGGGAGCTGTTTTTT
CDR3 protein: CASSYSQDTGELFF

J gene: TRBJ1-2
clone size: .
V gene: TRBV20-1
D gene: .
CDR3 DNA: TGCAGTGCTAGAGACAAACATGGGCAGGGGTCCTTGCTAGACGGCTACACCTTC
CDR3 protein: CSARDKHGQGSLLDGYTF

J gene: TRBJ1-5
clone size: once
V gene: TRBV20-1
D gene: TRBD1
CDR3 DNA: TGCAGTGCTAGAGATCGGGACAGTTTTAGCAATCAGCCCCAGCATTTT
CDR3 protein: CSARDRDSFSNQPQHF

J gene: TRBJ2-3
clone size: few
V gene: TRBV28
D gene: TRBD2
CDR3 DNA: TGTGCCAGCAGTTTCAGCGGGAGGATCGGAAATACGCAGTATTTT
CDR3 protein: CASSFSGRIGNTQYF

J gene: TRBJ1-2
clone size: .
V gene: TRBV12-3/TRBV12-4
D gene: .
CDR3 DNA: TGTGCCAGCAGTTTGACAGCTAACTATGGCTACACCTTC
CDR3 protein: CASSLTANYGYTF

J gene: TRBJ2-1
clone size: medium-sized
V gene: TRBV18
D gene: .
CDR3 DNA: TGTGCCAGCTCACTTGGACTAGAAGGGGGCAATGAGCAGTTCTTC
CDR3 protein: CASSLGLEGGNEQFF

J gene: TRBJ1-5
clone size: .
V gene: TRBV5-6
D gene: TRBD1
CDR3 DNA: TGTGCCAGCAGTCTGGGGACAGCGGGAAGTCAGCCCCAGCATTTT
CDR3 protein: CASSLGTAGSQPQHF

J gene: TRBJ1-1
clone size: .
V gene: TRBV29-1
D gene: TRBD1
CDR3 DNA: TGCAGCGTTGAAGAATTTGGCAGGGGGCTTTCTGAAGCTTTCTTT
CDR3 protein: CSVEEFGRGLSEAFF

J gene: TRBJ2-7
clone size: .
V gene: TRBV7-9
D gene: .
CDR3 DNA: TGTGCCAGCAGCCCCAACCCCTACGAGCAGTACTTC
CDR3 protein: CASSPNPYEQYF

J gene: TRBJ1-4
clone size: few
V gene: TRBV9
D gene: TRBD1
CDR3 DNA: TGTGCCAGCAGCGTAGATGCAGGGGGCGATGAAAAACTGTTTTTT
CDR3 protein: CASSVDAGGDEKLFF

J gene: TRBJ2-3
clone size: medium-sized
V gene: TRBV18
D gene: TRBD2
CDR3 DNA: TGTGCCAGCTCACCTCGGGCCCAAGTTACTAGCGGGAGAACAGATACGCAGTATTTT
CDR3 protein: CASSPRAQVTSGRTDTQYF

J gene: TRBJ2-7
clone size: few
V gene: TRBV19
D gene: .
CDR3 DNA: TGTGCCAGTAGTATACGGGACACCTACTACGAGCAGTACTTC
CDR3 protein: CASSIRDTYYEQYF

J gene: TRBJ2-3
clone size: .
V gene: TRBV28
D gene: .
CDR3 DNA: TGTGCCAGCAATTACCTCTTTGGAGGCACAGATACGCAGTATTTT
CDR3 protein: CASNYLFGGTDTQYF

J gene: TRBJ2-5
clone size: few
V gene: TRBV28
D gene: TRBD1
CDR3 DNA: TGTGCCAGCAGTTTAATAGGACAGGGGGCTTTGGGGACCCAGTACTTC
CDR3 protein: CASSLIGQGALGTQYF

J gene: TRBJ1-2
clone size: many
V gene: TRBV19
D gene: .
CDR3 DNA: TGTGCCAGTAGTCCAAACAGAAGGGGCTACACCTTC
CDR3 protein: CASSPNRRGYTF

J gene: TRBJ1-6
clone size: medium-sized
V gene: TRBV7-2
D gene: .
CDR3 DNA: TGTGCCAGCAGCTCCCCCGGGGTGGTCGATAATTCACCCCTCCACTTT
CDR3 protein: CASSSPGVVDNSPLHF

J gene: TRBJ2-3
clone size: once
V gene: TRBV20-1
D gene: TRBD2
CDR3 DNA: TGCAGTGCTAGAGATTTGAGCGGGAGTTGGACAGATACGCAGTATTTT
CDR3 protein: CSARDLSGSWTDTQYF

J gene: TRBJ2-2
clone size: medium-sized
V gene: TRBV18
D gene: TRBD2
CDR3 DNA: TGTGCCAGCTCCACCGGGACTAGCGGGAGTTTAGAGCTGTTTTTT
CDR3 protein: CASSTGTSGSLELFF

J gene: TRBJ1-2
clone size: medium-sized
V gene: TRBV6-6
D gene: .
CDR3 DNA: TGTGCCAGCAGTTACGACCAGGGTAATGGCTACACCTTC
CDR3 protein: CASSYDQGNGYTF

J gene: TRBJ2-2
clone size: .
V gene: TRBV28
D gene: .
CDR3 DNA: TGTGCCAGCAGTATACTAGTTAGAAGCACCGGGGAGCTGTTTTTT
CDR3 protein: CASSILVRSTGELFF

J gene: TRBJ2-7
clone size: .
V gene: TRBV27
D gene: .
CDR3 DNA: TGTGCCAGCAAAAGCCTTGGGGTGGCAAGCTACGAGCAGTACTTC
CDR3 protein: CASKSLGVASYEQYF

J gene: TRBJ2-7
clone size: few
V gene: TRBV30
D gene: TRBD1
CDR3 DNA: TGTGCCTCGACAGGGCACGGGTACGAGCAGTACTTC
CDR3 protein: CASTGHGYEQYF

J gene: TRBJ2-2
clone size: medium-sized
V gene: TRBV5-4
D gene: .
CDR3 DNA: TGTGCCAGCAGCTTGCTTGGCACCGGGGAGCTGTTTTTT
CDR3 protein: CASSLLGTGELFF

J gene: TRBJ2-7
clone size: .
V gene: TRBV5-5
D gene: .
CDR3 DNA: TGTGCCAGCAGCTTAAGGGGTTCTGGCGAGCAGTACTTC
CDR3 protein: CASSLRGSGEQYF

J gene: TRBJ2-3
clone size: medium-sized
V gene: TRBV19
D gene: .
CDR3 DNA: TGTGCCAGTAGGGGGACTTCCGATACGCAGTATTTT
CDR3 protein: CASRGTSDTQYF

J gene: TRBJ2-1
clone size: medium-sized
V gene: TRBV18
D gene: TRBD2
CDR3 DNA: TGTGCCAGCTCACCACTCCAGGGACTAGTCGATGAGCAGTTCTTC
CDR3 protein: CASSPLQGLVDEQFF

J gene: TRBJ2-7
clone size: few
V gene: TRBV19
D gene: TRBD2
CDR3 DNA: TGTGCCAGTAACTCCGGGACTAGCAGCGACGAGCAGTACTTC
CDR3 protein: CASNSGTSSDEQYF